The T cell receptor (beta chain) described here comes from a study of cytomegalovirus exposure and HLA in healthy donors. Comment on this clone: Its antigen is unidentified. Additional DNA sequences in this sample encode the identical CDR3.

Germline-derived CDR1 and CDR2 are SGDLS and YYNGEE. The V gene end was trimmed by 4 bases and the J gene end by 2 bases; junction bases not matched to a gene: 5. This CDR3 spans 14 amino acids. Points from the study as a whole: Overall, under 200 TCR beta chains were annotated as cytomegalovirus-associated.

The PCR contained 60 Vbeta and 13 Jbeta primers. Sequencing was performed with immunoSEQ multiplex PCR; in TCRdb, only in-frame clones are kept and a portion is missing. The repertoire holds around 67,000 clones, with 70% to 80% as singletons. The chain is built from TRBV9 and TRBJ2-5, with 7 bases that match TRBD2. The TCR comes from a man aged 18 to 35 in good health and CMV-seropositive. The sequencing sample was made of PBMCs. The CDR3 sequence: CASSPGTIQETQYF. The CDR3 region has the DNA TGTGCCAGCAGCCCCGGGACTATACAAGAGACCCAGTACTTC.